Listed here are 8 T cell receptor beta chains from one sample, sequenced in a study of blood T cell repertoires in COVID-19. The table came from immunoSEQ multiplex PCR; TCRdb's copy has only in-frame clones and leaves some out. The sample records approximately 110,000 clones, 75% to 85% being singletons. The sequenced material came from peripheral blood. The receptors were gathered from a woman between 65 and 79 years old with acute or convalescent COVID-19.

This clone was seen just once. Written as DNA, the CDR3 is TGTGCCAGCAGTGAAATACAGGAGAATTCACCCCTCCACTTT. Protein sequence: CASSEIQENSPLHF. The rearrangement links TRBV2 to TRBJ1-6; TRBD1 might be the D (5 bases). With 2 bases removed from V and 7 bases from J, the gap between germline ends came to 9 bases. Germline loops: CDR1 SNHLY, CDR2 FYNNEI. The CDR3 totals 14 residues.

The V gene is TRBV7-8, the J gene TRBJ2-5, with TRBD2 matching over 8 bases. V shed 0 bases, J shed 2 bases, and the junction held 5 bases outside the gene matches. CDR3 length equals 16 residues. Germline CDR1 and CDR2: SGHVS and FQNEAQ. The CDR3 loop reads CASSLARGEGQETQYF. CDR3 DNA sequence: TGTGCCAGCAGCTTAGCGCGGGGGGAGGGGCAAGAGACCCAGTACTTC.

This chain joins TRBV9 and TRBJ2-5; TRBD2 matches at 9 bases. The CDR3 covers 17 residues. J lost 2 bases, V lost 4 bases, and 12 bases had no gene match. Looked up from germline, CDR1 is SGDLS and CDR2 is YYNGEE. The CDR3 DNA is TGTGCCAGCAGCCCCCAAGGAGGACTAGCGCTTCAAGAGACCCAGTACTTC. It yields the protein CASSPQGGLALQETQYF.

The chain employs TRBV7-3 and TRBJ2-7; D perhaps matches TRBD1 (6 bases). The CDR3 has 13 amino acids. V dropped 5 bases and J dropped 11 bases, with 19 bases sitting between them. Germline V CDR1 and CDR2: SGHTA, FQGTGA. The CDR3 spells CASSEFGTTLKYF. CDR3 nucleotides: TGTGCCAGCAGCGAATTTGGGACAACCCTTAAGTACTTC.

The chain has TRBV18 and TRBJ1-1, with D possibly matching TRBD1 (6 bases). In germline, CDR1 is KGHSH, CDR2 LQKENI. V lost 6 bases to trimming and J lost 8 bases, with 13 bases between them. The CDR3 totals 12 residues. CDR3 DNA sequence: TGTGCCAGCTCCCAGACCGACAGGGAAGCTTTCTTT. Translated, it gives CASSQTDREAFF.

This chain links TRBV6-5 with TRBJ1-4; D gene ambiguous. Germline values: CDR1 MNHEY, CDR2 SVGAGI. This CDR3 has 14 residues. V was cut by 6 bases and J by 0 bases, with 8 bases left in between. The CDR3 protein is CASSVVATNEKLFF. The CDR3 nucleotides read TGTGCCAGCAGCGTAGTTGCAACTAATGAAAAACTGTTTTTT.

This chain uses TRBV11-2 with TRBJ2-2, with 10 bases matching TRBD2. This CDR3 comprises 16 residues. The trim removed 5 bases at V and 2 bases at J, leaving 5 bases unmatched. Germline values: CDR1 SGHAT, CDR2 FQNNGV. CDR3 residues: CASSILAGANTGELFF. In DNA form, the CDR3 reads TGTGCCAGCAGCATCCTAGCGGGGGCAAACACCGGGGAGCTGTTTTTT.

This chain joins TRBV6-5 and TRBJ1-1, with D tentatively TRBD1 (6 bases). Germline V lookup: CDR1 MNHEY, CDR2 SVGAGI. The CDR3 runs to 13 residues. Trimming took off 5 bases at V and 1 base at J, with 8 bases between the two ends. The chain's CDR3 is CASSQQGNTEAFF. In nucleotides, the CDR3 is TGTGCCAGCAGTCAACAGGGGAACACTGAAGCTTTCTTT.